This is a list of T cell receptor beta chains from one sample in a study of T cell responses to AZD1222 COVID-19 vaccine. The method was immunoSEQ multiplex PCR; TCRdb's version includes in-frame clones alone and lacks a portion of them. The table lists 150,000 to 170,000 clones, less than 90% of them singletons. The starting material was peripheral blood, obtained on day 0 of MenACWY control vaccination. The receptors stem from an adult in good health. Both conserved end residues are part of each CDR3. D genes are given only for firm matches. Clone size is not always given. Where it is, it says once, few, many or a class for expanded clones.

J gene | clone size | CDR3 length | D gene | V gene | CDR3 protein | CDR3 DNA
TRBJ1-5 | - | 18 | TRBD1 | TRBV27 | CASSLMGIGQGRNQPQHF | TGTGCCAGCAGTTTAATGGGCATAGGACAGGGACGCAATCAGCCCCAGCATTTT
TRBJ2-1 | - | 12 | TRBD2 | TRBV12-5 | CASEPGGNEQFF | TGTGCTAGTGAACCGGGGGGTAATGAGCAGTTCTTC
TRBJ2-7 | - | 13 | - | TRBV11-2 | CASSLTRGGEQYF | TGTGCCAGCAGCTTGACCAGGGGAGGTGAGCAGTACTTC
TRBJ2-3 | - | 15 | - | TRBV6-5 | CASSKDWLSIDTQYF | TGTGCCAGCAGTAAGGACTGGCTCTCGATAGATACGCAGTATTTT
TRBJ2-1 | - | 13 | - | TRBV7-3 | CASSPPAYNEQFF | TGTGCCAGCAGCCCCCCCGCCTACAATGAGCAGTTCTTC
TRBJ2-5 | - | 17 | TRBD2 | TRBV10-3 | CAISVGLAGGVQETQYF | TGTGCCATCAGTGTAGGACTAGCGGGGGGAGTCCAAGAGACCCAGTACTTC
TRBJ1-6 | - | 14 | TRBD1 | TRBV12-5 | CASGLGTGVSPLHF | TGTGCTAGTGGTTTGGGGACAGGGGTTTCACCCCTCCACTTT
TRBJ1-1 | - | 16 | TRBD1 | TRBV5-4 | CASSRKQGAANTEAFF | TGTGCCAGCAGCCGCAAACAGGGGGCGGCGAACACTGAAGCTTTCTTT
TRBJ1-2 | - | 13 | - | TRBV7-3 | CASSYDSNYGYTF | TGTGCCAGCAGTTACGACAGTAACTATGGCTACACCTTC
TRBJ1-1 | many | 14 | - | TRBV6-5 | CASRINHGNTEAFF | TGTGCCAGCAGGATAAATCACGGGAACACTGAAGCTTTCTTT
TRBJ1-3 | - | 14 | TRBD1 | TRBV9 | CASSRQGLGNTIYF | TGTGCCAGCAGTCGACAGGGGCTTGGAAACACCATATATTTT
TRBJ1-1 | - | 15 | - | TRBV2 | CASSESSTMNTEAFF | TGTGCCAGCAGTGAGAGCAGCACCATGAACACTGAAGCTTTCTTT
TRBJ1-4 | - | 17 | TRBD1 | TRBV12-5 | CASAPRVGGQGREKLFF | TGTGCTAGTGCCCCCCGCGTGGGGGGACAGGGACGAGAAAAACTGTTTTTT
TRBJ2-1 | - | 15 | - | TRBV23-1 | CASSPPQGCHNEQFF | TGCGCCAGCAGTCCCCCGCAGGGATGCCACAATGAGCAGTTCTTC